This TCR beta chain appears in the sequencing data of a study of blood T cell repertoires in COVID-19. Looking at the study overall: COVID-19 samples collected from the United States, Italy and Spain covered acute and convalescent phases.

In assigning cohorts, the study relied on participant-reported clinical history. In the authors' workflow: Scientists estimated how many nucleated cells there were by amplifying reference gene primers. Data came from immunoSEQ multiplex PCR; TCRdb stores just in-frame clones and leaves some out. V, J and clone size are those of that table, while D and trimming were read from the DNA. The sample lists about 82,000 clones; roughly 90% were seen once. Looked up from germline, CDR1 is SGHTA and CDR2 is FQGNSA. This CDR3 region has 15 residues. Losses at the gene ends were 1 base for V and 1 base for J; bases not matched to a gene: 4.

The genes are TRBV7-2 and TRBJ2-7; 7 positions match TRBD2. The TCR originated in a woman aged 45 to 65 with acute COVID-19. Specimen: PBMCs or T cells enriched from blood (not recorded which). The CDR3 sequence: CASSLGLALSYEQYF. CDR3 sequence (DNA): TGTGCCAGCAGCTTAGGACTAGCCCTTTCCTACGAGCAGTACTTC.